The 20 T cell receptor beta chains given below trace back to one sample, sequenced in a study of Tregs in tolerant kidney transplant recipients. Produced via immunoSEQ multiplex PCR; TCRdb's table is partial and in-frame only. In total, the table holds about 15,000 clones. Related graft donors supplied nonmyeloablative bone marrow transplants, and mixed chimerism was transient. Sequencing used CD4+ T cells from blood (PBMCs), obtained 12 months after the transplant. These receptor sequences come from a human patient who received a combined kidney and bone marrow transplant. Part of the T cells may come from the graft donor.

With regard to this clone: The read ends 3 residues shy of where the CDR3 ends; the end is completed using the germline J gene. The rearrangement joins TRBV6-1 to TRBJ1-5, with D unclear. Germline CDR1 is MNHNS and CDR2 is SASEGT. Trimming took off 2 bases at V and 7 bases at J, with 12 bases between the two ends. This CDR3 has 14 residues. The covered CDR3 bases are TGTGCCAGCAGTGAATTGGGCAGGAGCCAGCCC. Translation gives CASSELGRSQP. The CDR3 in its entirety is CASSELGRSQPQHF.

In regard to this clone: Read sequence stops 3 residues before the CDR3 end, and the germline J gene provides the missing end. V is TRBV7-8 and J is TRBJ2-1; TRBD1 might be the D (6 bases). With 5 bases removed from V and 8 bases from J, the gap between germline ends came to 19 bases. Germline V CDR1 and CDR2: SGHVS, FQNEAQ. The CDR3 has 15 amino acids. Partial CDR3 DNA: TGTGCCAGCAGCCCTAGGGCAGGGGCTATTGATGAG. It specifies CASSPRAGAIDE. The whole CDR3 protein reads CASSPRAGAIDEQFF.

Regarding this clone: The read ends 3 residues shy of where the CDR3 ends; the end is completed using the germline J gene. The J gene is TRBJ1-2, the V gene TRBV6-2 or TRBV6-3; D remains ambiguous. This CDR3 is 13 amino acids long. Germline CDR1 reads MNHEY; CDR2 reads SVGEGT. The chain's CDR3 is CASSFDGTGGYTF. CDR3 DNA, as far as it was read: TGTGCCAGCAGTTTCGACGGAACGGGGGGC.

Of note for this clone: The read finishes 3 residues shy of the CDR3 end, and the germline J gene is used to complete it. J is TRBJ2-7 and V is TRBV5-4, with 11 bases matching TRBD2. CDR1 is SGHNT, CDR2 YYREEE, per germline (reference sequence). This CDR3 comprises 15 residues. Trimming removed 1 base from V and 6 bases from J; junction bases left unmatched: 6. The CDR3 here is CASSLFSGLAGEQYF. Partial CDR3 DNA: TGTGCCAGCAGCTTGTTTTCCGGACTAGCGGGCGAG.

With respect to this clone: Sequencing ends 3 residues short of the CDR3 end; the germline J gene provides the rest. The chain employs TRBV4-2 and TRBJ2-5, with a weak D call TRBD1 (5 bases). Trimming took 2 bases from V and 2 from J, leaving 6 bases between them. CDR3 length: 13 amino acids. The germline gives CDR1 LGHNA, CDR2 YNFKEQ. CDR3 loop: CASSQRQQETQYF. The sequenced part of the CDR3 DNA is TGTGCCAGCAGCCAACGACAGCAAGAGACC.

As regards this clone: The CDR3 end falls 3 residues outside the read, so it is completed with the germline J gene. The rearrangement links TRBV28 to TRBJ1-2, with 7 bases matching TRBD1. J was trimmed by 5 bases and V by 6 bases; bases with no gene match: 9. The CDR3 is 14 amino acids. Per the germline V gene, CDR1 is MDHEN and CDR2 is SYDVKM. The CDR3 bases that were read are TGTGCCAGCAGGGAAGGGGGCGCCGGGTATGGC. Translated, it gives CASREGGAGYG. The complete CDR3 protein is CASREGGAGYGYTF.

Measured by frequency, this clone is medium-sized. The DNA ends 3 residues before the CDR3 does, and the rest of the CDR3 is filled in from the germline J gene. The chain carries TRBV29-1 and TRBJ2-1; the match to TRBD2 covers 9 bases. This CDR3 is built from 15 residues. Germline CDR1 is SQVTM and CDR2 is ANQGSEA. V lost 0 bases, J lost 6 bases, and 6 bases stayed unmatched. The sequenced part of the CDR3 DNA is TGCAGCGTTGAAGATACCGGGACTAGCATCAATGAG. It codes for CSVEDTGTSINE. The whole CDR3 protein is CSVEDTGTSINEQFF.

Remarks on this clone: The read falls 3 residues short of the CDR3 end, and the missing part is taken from the germline J gene. The V and J genes are TRBV18 and TRBJ2-4, with 13 bases that match TRBD2. The CDR3 spans 16 residues. Trimming cost V 8 bases and J 7 bases; bases outside gene matches: 11. The germline V gene encodes CDR1 KGHSH and CDR2 LQKENI. CDR3 DNA, as far as it was read: TGTGCCAGCCGACCCCGGACTAGCGGGAGTTCGAACATT. As protein: CASRPRTSGSSNI. The CDR3, in full, reads CASRPRTSGSSNIQYF.

Comments on this clone: The CDR3 extends 3 residues past the end of the read, so its final part is completed from the germline J gene. The gene calls are TRBV7-9 and TRBJ2-7; D is possibly TRBD1 (6 bases). The germline CDR1 and CDR2 sequences are SEHNR and FQNEAQ (reference sequence). Trimming removed 6 bases at V and 5 bases at J, with 17 bases between. There are 14 residues in the CDR3. Incomplete CDR3 DNA: TGTGCCAGCAGTCCTGGGACATTGTCCGACGAG. Its translation is CASSPGTLSDE. The CDR3 in full is CASSPGTLSDEQYF.

Comment on this clone: The CDR3 goes on 3 residues after the read ends, and that part is filled in from the germline J gene. The chain joins TRBV10-3 to TRBJ1-1; D is perhaps TRBD1 (6 bases). The CDR3 is 13 amino acids. V was pared by 6 bases and J by 3 bases, with 11 bases between. Germline lookup yields CDR1 ENHRY and CDR2 SYGVKD. CDR3 protein: CAIRQGRDTEAFF. The DNA read from the CDR3 is TGTGCCATCAGACAGGGACGTGACACTGAA.

As for this clone: The read terminates 3 residues before the CDR3 end, so the remaining end is supplied by the germline J gene. V usage is TRBV28 and J usage is TRBJ2-1; TRBD2 agrees at 10 bases. The CDR3 totals 15 residues. The J segment lost 5 bases and the V segment lost 5 bases, leaving 6 bases of the junction unmatched. Germline CDR1 MDHEN, CDR2 SYDVKM. CDR3 bases read: TGTGCCAGCAGTCCCCTAGCGGGAGTAAACAATGAG. As protein: CASSPLAGVNNE. The CDR3 in its entirety is CASSPLAGVNNEQFF. The full variable domain, with the rest looked up from reference TRBV28 and TRBJ2-1, is DVKVTQSSRYLVKRTGEKVFLECVQDMDHENMFWYRQDPGLGLRLIYFSYDVKMKEKGDIPEGYSVSREKKERFSLILESASTNQTSMYLCASSPLAGVNNEQFFGPGTRLTVL.

Concerning this clone: The sequenced fragment ends 3 residues before the CDR3 boundary, so the rest is inferred from the germline J gene. This chain joins TRBV5-4 and TRBJ1-3; 7 bases match TRBD1. The CDR3 covers 14 residues. Germline V CDR1 and CDR2: SGHNT, YYREEE (reference sequence). Trimming took 2 bases from V and 3 from J; bases not matched to a gene: 2. The sequenced CDR3 bases are TGTGCCAGCAGCTTTGGGACAGATGGAAACACC. It encodes CASSFGTDGNT. Given in full, the CDR3 is CASSFGTDGNTIYF.

As regards this clone: The CDR3 end is not reached by the read, which stops 3 residues before it; the germline J gene fills it in. This chain joins TRBV6-1 and TRBJ2-7, with 7 nucleotides matching TRBD1. The CDR3 extends over 13 amino acids. V shed 4 bases and J 2 bases; nucleotides not matched to a gene: 2. Per the germline V gene, CDR1 is MNHNS and CDR2 is SASEGT. The covered CDR3 bases are TGTGCCAGCAGTGGACAGGGTACCTACGAG. As protein: CASSGQGTYE. The whole CDR3 reads CASSGQGTYEQYF.

On this clone itself: The read ends 3 residues early relative to the CDR3; the germline J gene fills the gap. The genes are TRBV19 and TRBJ1-5; the match to TRBD1 covers 7 bases. Trimming at V came to 4 bases and at J to 8 bases, leaving 8 bases not matched to a gene. Germline-derived CDR1 and CDR2 are LNHDA and SQIVND (reference sequence). The CDR3 sequence is 14 residues long. The covered CDR3 bases are TGTGCCAGTAGTAAGGGGACAGCGCCTGAGCCC. Encoded protein: CASSKGTAPEP. The whole CDR3 reads CASSKGTAPEPQHF.

Incomplete CDR3 DNA: TGCAGCCGGGGGGGACTAGCGGGAAACGAG. It specifies CSRGGLAGNE. The complete CDR3 reads CSRGGLAGNEQYF. J is TRBJ2-7 and V is TRBV20-1; 13 bases agree with TRBD2. The read ends 3 residues before the CDR3 terminus; that terminus is restored from the germline J gene. Per germline, CDR1 DFQATT and CDR2 SNEGSKA (reference sequence). This CDR3 comprises 13 residues.

On this clone itself: The CDR3 goes on 3 residues after the read ends, and that part is filled in from the germline J gene. The chain employs TRBV29-1 and TRBJ2-3, with D perhaps matching TRBD1 (5 bases). Germline assignment: CDR1 SQVTM and CDR2 ANQGSEA. The V and J ends lost 4 bases and 3 bases respectively, with 14 bases between them. This CDR3 has 14 amino acids. The CDR3 protein is CSVARVVKTDTQYF. The part of the CDR3 DNA that was read is TGCAGCGTTGCCAGGGTCGTAAAAACAGATACG.

The part of the CDR3 DNA that was read is TGTGCCATCAGTGGTCGGGGGAATGAG. This translates into CAISGRGNE. The entire CDR3 is CAISGRGNEQFF. The chain recombines TRBV10-3 with TRBJ2-1; tentative D call: TRBD2 (6 bases). The read is 3 residues too short to cover the CDR3 end, so that end is filled in from the germline J gene. Germline V gene data show CDR1 as ENHRY and CDR2 as SYGVKD. CDR3 size: 12 residues. The V gene lost 4 bases and the J gene lost 7 bases, with 8 bases spanning the gap.

A word on this clone: Read data end 3 residues before the CDR3 end; the end is taken from the germline J gene. The rearrangement uses TRBV5-1 and TRBJ2-2; 8 bases are shared with TRBD1. Germline CDR1 reads SGHRS; CDR2 reads YFSETQ. The CDR3 extends over 16 amino acids. V was pared by 1 base and J by 2 bases, with 4 bases of the junction left unmatched. CDR3 DNA, as far as it was read: TGCGCCAGCAGCTTGCGGGCAGGGGGCAACACCGGGGAG. Encoded protein: CASSLRAGGNTGE. The whole CDR3 reads CASSLRAGGNTGELFF.

A word on this clone: The read comes to an end 3 residues before the CDR3 does, leaving the germline J gene to fill in the end. The chain has TRBV3-1 (or the pseudogene TRBV3-2) and TRBJ1-1; 11 bases line up with TRBD1. This CDR3 contains 14 residues. Germline CDR1 is LGHDT and CDR2 is YNNKEL (reference sequence). The CDR3 bases that were read are TGTGCCAGCAGCACATGGACAGGGGGCAGGGTG. The encoded protein is CASSTWTGGRV. The whole CDR3 protein is CASSTWTGGRVAFF.

About this clone itself: The CDR3 end is not reached by the read, which stops 3 residues before it; the germline J gene fills it in. The V and J genes are TRBV5-1 and TRBJ1-5, with D perhaps TRBD1 (5 bases). Trimming shortened V by 4 bases and J by 7 bases, and 18 bases separated the two germline ends. The CDR3 contains 15 residues. Germline CDR1 is SGHRS and CDR2 is YFSETQ. The CDR3 loop is CASSTDGGFSQPQHF. The covered CDR3 bases are TGCGCCAGCAGCACGGATGGGGGGTTCAGCCAGCCC. The whole variable domain, remainder taken from reference TRBV5-1 and TRBJ1-5, is KAGVTQTPRYLIKTRGQQVTLSCSPISGHRSVSWYQQTPGQGLQFLFEYFSETQRNKGNFPGRFSGRQFSNSRSEMNVSTLELGDSALYLCASSTDGGFSQPQHFGDGTRLSIL.